Included here is one T cell receptor (beta chain) sequence, with context. Its antigen remains unidentified. Base qualities are not provided; no much larger clone lies one nucleotide away. These data are taken from a study of blood T cell repertoires in COVID-19 (TCRdb year 2020). Broadly, across the study: Collaborator samples came from the United States, Italy and Spain and covered acute and convalescent phases of COVID-19. The material from the prospective study consisted of cDNA or gDNA derived from T cells, B-cell-depleted T cells, or PBMCs. The sample metadata nearly always contained a de-identified subject ID, COVID-19 status, age in years and sex. The repertoires were made available in a free public database intended to serve as a resource for research on the immune response to SARS-CoV-2. Where available, HLA class I and class II types were taken from metadata supplied by the sample provider and were not determined by assay-based typing. Samples came from the ongoing ImmuneRACE study (first 160 participants) plus 1,254 subjects from 6 global collaborators. Subjects who had been exposed to COVID-19, were actively infected with it, or had recovered from it provided the deeply sampled blood TCRbeta repertoires that made up the dataset.

The immunoSEQ Assay, a bias-controlled multiplex PCR, was used to amplify TCRbeta CDR3 regions from genomic DNA. In the source study's methods: Nucleated cell counts per sample were estimated from amplification of reference gene primers within the assay. To quantify the absolute abundance of each unique TCRbeta CDR3 rearrangement, sequence reads were collapsed and filtered. For each sample, productive Simpson clonality was calculated as the square root of Simpson's diversity index across productive rearrangements. TCRdb provides this immuneACCESS table in a form limited to in-frame rearrangements. Some clones are lacking; in checked studies, under half of them reflect an unresolved V gene, and why the rest are absent is not known. That table gives V, J and clone size, and the DNA gave D and trimming. This sample holds approximately 150,000 clones; 80% to 90% were observed only once. Of the sample, about 5.6% falls within the top ten clones.

In Seattle, one collaborating source enrolled patients while the infection was active and tracked those patients longitudinally over the course of disease. The collaborating institutions used their own protocols to collect whole blood in K2EDTA tubes. For TCRbeta analysis, collaborator samples were shipped as frozen whole blood, as isolated PBMCs, or as DNA extracted from either sample type. The investigation overall reported the following: The amount of clinical and demographic metadata varied by source and participant and was provided uncurated.

The sequence was obtained from a woman between 50 and 59 years old with COVID-19, enrolled during active disease. Material: peripheral blood.

CDR3 reads: CASSFAGYNEQFF. The DNA reads as follows: TGCGCCAGCAGCTTCGCCGGCTACAATGAGCAGTTCTTC. The chain is assembled from TRBV5-1 and TRBJ2-1; the D gene cannot be named for sure. From its cysteine to its phenylalanine, the CDR3 spans 13 amino acids. CDR3 DNA only is kept here, 39 bases in frame from base 1. In the germline V gene, CDR1 corresponds to SGHRS and CDR2 to YFSETQ. V is pared back by 2 bases and J by 3 bases, with 6 bases lying between the germline termini.